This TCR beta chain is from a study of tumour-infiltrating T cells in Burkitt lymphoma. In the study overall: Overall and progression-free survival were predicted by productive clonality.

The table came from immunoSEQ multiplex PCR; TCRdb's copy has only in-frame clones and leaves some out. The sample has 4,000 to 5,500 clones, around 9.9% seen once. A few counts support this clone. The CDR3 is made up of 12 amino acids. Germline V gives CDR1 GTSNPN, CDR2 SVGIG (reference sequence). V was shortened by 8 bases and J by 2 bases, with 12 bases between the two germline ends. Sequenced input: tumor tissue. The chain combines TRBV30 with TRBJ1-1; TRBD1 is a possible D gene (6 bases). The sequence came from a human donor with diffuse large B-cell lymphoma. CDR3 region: CAGRGTNTEAFF. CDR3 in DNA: TGTGCCGGCAGGGGCACCAACACTGAAGCTTTCTTT.